These 17 T cell receptor beta chains share one sample of origin, sequenced in a study of T-cell reconstitution after alpha-beta-depleted transplantation in children. It was with unique molecular identifiers that the TCRbeta library was prepared. TCRdb passed the PCR reads through MiXCR, listing each CDR3 protein once. Here the sample spans 400,000 to 550,000 distinct CDR3 sequences, over 9.5% being singletons. Sequencing was performed on PBMCs, taken before TCRalphabeta/CD19-depleted stem cell transplant. The receptors were gathered from a child aged 2-9 years with inherited bone marrow failure, due to receive a stem cell transplant.

V is TRBV5-5 and J is TRBJ2-7; possibly TRBD2 for D (6 bases). Per germline, CDR1 SGHKS and CDR2 YYEKEE (reference sequence). The length of the CDR3 is 13 residues. V was clipped by 10 bases and J by 3 bases, with 17 bases between them. The CDR3 DNA sequence: TGTGCCTCCTCGGGGAGGACTGACTACGAGCAGTACTTC. Translating it yields CASSGRTDYEQYF. The complete variable domain, with remaining parts taken from reference TRBV5-5 and TRBJ2-7, reads DAGVTQSPTHLIKTRGQQVTLRCSPISGHKSVSWYQQVLGQGPQFIFQYYEKEERGRGNFPDRFSARQFPNYSSELNVNALLLGDSALYLCASSGRTDYEQYFGPGTRLTVT.

This clonotype occurred many times. The gene calls are TRBV12-3 or TRBV12-4 and TRBJ2-4; 8 bases are a match to TRBD1. This CDR3 contains 13 residues. V shed 5 bases, J shed 7 bases, and the junction held 4 bases outside the gene matches. CDR3 in amino acids: CASSRTGLNIQYF. The CDR3, as DNA: TGTGCCAGCAGTCGGACAGGGTTGAACATTCAGTACTTC.

This rearrangement joins TRBV7-6 to TRBJ2-3, with D perhaps matching TRBD2 (5 bases). V was shortened by 5 bases and J by 4 bases, with 13 bases between the two germline ends. The CDR3 sequence is 14 residues long. Germline V gives CDR1 SGHVS, CDR2 FNYEAQ. The DNA of the CDR3 is TGTGCCAGCAGCACCGGGGAGCCCCCAGATACGCAGTATTTT. Its protein product is CASSTGEPPDTQYF. Full variable domain (remainder filled in from reference TRBV7-6 and TRBJ2-3): GAGVSQSPRYKVTKRGQDVALRCDPISGHVSLYWYRQALGQGPEFLTYFNYEAQQDKSGLPNDRFSAERPEGSISTLTIQRTEQRDSAMYRCASSTGEPPDTQYFGPGTRLTVL.

This clonotype was counted at least ten times. This rearrangement joins TRBV7-2 to TRBJ2-3; 7 bases map to TRBD2. The germline V gene encodes CDR1 SGHTA and CDR2 FQGNSA. Germline trimming cut 1 base from V and 4 bases from J; bases unmatched to any gene: 8. The length of the CDR3 is 16 residues. The CDR3, as DNA: TGTGCCAGCAGCTTAGTCGCTGGACTAGAGTCAGATACGCAGTATTTT. This gives the protein CASSLVAGLESDTQYF. The complete variable domain, with remaining parts taken from reference TRBV7-2 and TRBJ2-3, reads GAGVSQSPSNKVTEKGKDVELRCDPISGHTALYWYRQSLGQGLEFLIYFQGNSAPDKSGLPSDRFSAERTGGSVSTLTIQRTQQEDSAVYLCASSLVAGLESDTQYFGPGTRLTVL.

This clonotype was counted many times. The chain employs TRBV10-1 and TRBJ2-5, with D uncertain. Germline lookup yields CDR1 WNHNN and CDR2 SYGVQD (reference sequence). Trimming took off 2 bases at V and 4 bases at J, with 8 bases between the two ends. CDR3 size: 13 residues. This CDR3 is CASSESPGETQYF. CDR3 nucleotide sequence: TGCGCCAGCAGTGAGAGCCCGGGAGAGACCCAGTACTTC.

This clonotype was observed a few times. The rearrangement uses TRBV27 and TRBJ2-5; no firm D call. Looked up from germline, CDR1 is MNHEY and CDR2 is SMNVEV (reference sequence). This CDR3 is built from 14 residues. Deletions cut 0 bases from V and 2 bases from J, with 7 bases between. This CDR3 is CASSLSHAQETQYF. The CDR3 DNA reads TGTGCCAGCAGTTTATCGCACGCGCAAGAGACCCAGTACTTC.

This clonotype appeared many times. V and J are TRBV5-1 and TRBJ2-5, with 10 bases fitting TRBD1. The germline V gene has CDR1 SGHRS and CDR2 YFSETQ. The V segment lost 3 bases and the J segment 5 bases; nucleotides outside the gene matches: 7. The CDR3 extends over 15 amino acids. CDR3 residues: CASSWGTGVKETQYF. As DNA, the CDR3 is TGCGCCAGCAGCTGGGGGACAGGGGTAAAGGAGACCCAGTACTTC. The variable domain in full, with the rest retrieved from reference TRBV5-1 and TRBJ2-5, is KAGVTQTPRYLIKTRGQQVTLSCSPISGHRSVSWYQQTPGQGLQFLFEYFSETQRNKGNFPGRFSGRQFSNSRSEMNVSTLELGDSALYLCASSWGTGVKETQYFGPGTRLLVL.

This clonotype came up many times. The V call is TRBV15, the J call TRBJ1-2; 10 bases are shared with TRBD1. The CDR3 is 16 amino acids. V trimming: 0 bases; J trimming: 6 bases; junction bases outside the gene matches: 7. Germline V lookup: CDR1 LNHNV, CDR2 YYDKDF (reference sequence). The CDR3, as DNA: TGTGCCACCAGCAGAGATATTGGGACAGGGGAAAATGGCTACACCTTC. This sequence encodes CATSRDIGTGENGYTF. Full variable domain (remainder filled in from reference TRBV15 and TRBJ1-2): DAMVIQNPRYQVTQFGKPVTLSCSQTLNHNVMYWYQQKSSQAPKLLFHYYDKDFNNEADTPDNFQSRRPNTSFCFLDIRSPGLGDTAMYLCATSRDIGTGENGYTFGSGTRLTVV.

This clonotype came up many times. V is TRBV7-8 and J is TRBJ1-2; no clear D gene. The V end was cut by 5 bases, the J end by 11 bases, with 21 bases between. The CDR3 is made up of 14 amino acids. Per germline, CDR1 SGHVS and CDR2 FQNEAQ. The CDR3 sequence: CASSPVRANGFYTF. CDR3 nucleotide sequence: TGTGCCAGCAGCCCCGTCCGGGCCAATGGGTTTTACACCTTC.

This clonotype occurred many times. This sequence joins TRBV29-1 and TRBJ1-4; D is ambiguous. The V gene's germline CDR1 is SQVTM and CDR2 ANQGSEA. V gave up 1 base and J gave up 5 bases, with 14 bases separating them. The CDR3 sequence is 15 residues long. The CDR3 DNA reads TGCAGCGTTGAAGCCCCGGACGGTGGGAATGAAAAACTGTTTTTT. Its protein product is CSVEAPDGGNEKLFF.

The chain has TRBV6-2 or TRBV6-3 and TRBJ2-5, with 8 bases matching TRBD1. The CDR3 contains 13 residues. Germline V gives CDR1 MNHEY, CDR2 SVGEGT. The V gene end was trimmed by 7 bases and the J gene end by 5 bases; junction bases not matched to a gene: 6. CDR3 in amino acids: CASIRTGLETQYF. The CDR3 DNA reads as TGTGCCAGCATCCGGACAGGGTTGGAGACCCAGTACTTC.

This clonotype showed up many times. The rearrangement uses TRBV9 and TRBJ2-3; D possibly matches TRBD1 or TRBD2 (5 bases each). V lost 0 bases and J 0 bases, leaving 14 bases between the germline ends. Germline V gene sequence: CDR1 SGDLS, CDR2 YYNGEE. CDR3 length: 17 residues. The CDR3 coding sequence is TGTGCCAGCAGCGTAGCGGGGCTGCTTACTAGCACAGATACGCAGTATTTT. This translates into CASSVAGLLTSTDTQYF.

The V and J genes are TRBV5-1 and TRBJ2-1; TRBD2 matches at 10 bases. The junction had 5 bases not matched to a gene; V was cut back by 8 bases and J by 3 bases. The CDR3 has 14 amino acids. Looked up from germline, CDR1 is SGHRS and CDR2 is YFSETQ. Written as DNA, the CDR3 is TGCGCCAGTAGGGAGCGGGAGGGCTACAATGAGCAGTTCTTC. The encoded protein is CASREREGYNEQFF.

In its sample, this clonotype was seen many times. V gene TRBV20-1 combines with J gene TRBJ1-4; 7 nucleotides agree with TRBD1. Germline CDR1 reads DFQATT; CDR2 reads SNEGSKA (reference sequence). The CDR3 contains 15 residues. V lost 6 bases, J lost 0 bases, and 7 bases stayed unmatched. For the CDR3, the DNA is TGCAGTGCCGGGGACAGCGGTGCAACTAATGAAAAACTGTTTTTT. Translated: CSAGDSGATNEKLFF.

There are many counts of this clonotype. The chain recombines TRBV7-2 with TRBJ2-3; 11 nucleotides match TRBD2. V shed 3 bases and J 7 bases; nucleotides not matched to a gene: 6. Germline V CDR1 and CDR2: SGHTA, FQGNSA. The CDR3 length is 15 residues. The CDR3 loop reads CASSLTSGKLNTQYF. The DNA for the CDR3 is TGTGCCAGCAGCTTGACTAGCGGGAAGTTGAATACGCAGTATTTT.

The chain links TRBV18 to TRBJ2-1; D is undetermined. The CDR3 extends over 19 amino acids. In germline, CDR1 is KGHSH, CDR2 LQKENI. V was trimmed by 2 bases and J by 0 bases, leaving 20 bases between them. CDR3 coding DNA: TGTGCCAGCTCACCATCGGTAGATAGGGTGCCCTACTCCTACAATGAGCAGTTCTTC. It encodes CASSPSVDRVPYSYNEQFF.

This clonotype was detected ten times or more. This chain connects TRBV10-2 to TRBJ2-1; 7 bases line up with TRBD2. The V and J ends lost 2 bases and 8 bases, in that order; junction bases with no gene match: 9. CDR1 and CDR2 (germline): WSHSY, SAAADI. This CDR3 comprises 15 residues. CDR3 DNA: TGCGCCAGCAGTGAGATAGGACTAGACTCCTATGAGCAGTTCTTC. Protein sequence: CASSEIGLDSYEQFF.